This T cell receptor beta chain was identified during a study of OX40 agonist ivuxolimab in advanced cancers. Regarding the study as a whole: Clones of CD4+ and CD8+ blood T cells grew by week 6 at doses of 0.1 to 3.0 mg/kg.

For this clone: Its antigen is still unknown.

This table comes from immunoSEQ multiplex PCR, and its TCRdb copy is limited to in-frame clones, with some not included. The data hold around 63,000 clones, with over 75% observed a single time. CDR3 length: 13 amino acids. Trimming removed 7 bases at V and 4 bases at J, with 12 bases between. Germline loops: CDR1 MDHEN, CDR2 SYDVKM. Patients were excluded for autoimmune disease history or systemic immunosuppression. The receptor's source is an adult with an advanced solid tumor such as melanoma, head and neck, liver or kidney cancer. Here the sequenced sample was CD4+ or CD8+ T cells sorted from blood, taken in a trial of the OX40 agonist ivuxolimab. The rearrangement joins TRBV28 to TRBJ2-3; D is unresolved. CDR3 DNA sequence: TGTGCCAGCACCGACCCCCCCGCAGATACGCAGTATTTT. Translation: CASTDPPADTQYF.